This T cell receptor beta chain comes out of a study of breast tumors, draining lymph nodes, adjacent tissues. V gave up 3 bases and J gave up 7 bases, with 3 bases separating them. The CDR3 sequence is 11 residues long. Germline V lookup: CDR1 SGHAT, CDR2 FQNNGV. This clonotype showed up many times. Its antigen is currently unknown. Regarding the study as a whole: The lymph node origin of tumor T cells was framed as consistent with a hypothesis, not demonstrated. Tumor repertoires ranked between lymph nodes and nontumor tissue in diversity, with V and J gene preferences. Compared with basal-like, luminal-like tumors shared significantly more repertoire with nontumor tissue.

TCRdb fed the multiplex PCR reads into MiXCR, producing one record per CDR3 protein. The sample lists approximately 52,000 distinct CDR3 sequences; under 50% were seen once. The chain links TRBV11-2 to TRBJ2-2, with D hard to call. This receptor was taken from a female donor with breast cancer. Some clones in this sample may be carry-over from other donors' samples. Sequencing used breast tumor tissue. The CDR3 here is CASSFIGELFF. CDR3 DNA: TGTGCCAGCAGCTTCATCGGGGAGCTGTTTTTT.